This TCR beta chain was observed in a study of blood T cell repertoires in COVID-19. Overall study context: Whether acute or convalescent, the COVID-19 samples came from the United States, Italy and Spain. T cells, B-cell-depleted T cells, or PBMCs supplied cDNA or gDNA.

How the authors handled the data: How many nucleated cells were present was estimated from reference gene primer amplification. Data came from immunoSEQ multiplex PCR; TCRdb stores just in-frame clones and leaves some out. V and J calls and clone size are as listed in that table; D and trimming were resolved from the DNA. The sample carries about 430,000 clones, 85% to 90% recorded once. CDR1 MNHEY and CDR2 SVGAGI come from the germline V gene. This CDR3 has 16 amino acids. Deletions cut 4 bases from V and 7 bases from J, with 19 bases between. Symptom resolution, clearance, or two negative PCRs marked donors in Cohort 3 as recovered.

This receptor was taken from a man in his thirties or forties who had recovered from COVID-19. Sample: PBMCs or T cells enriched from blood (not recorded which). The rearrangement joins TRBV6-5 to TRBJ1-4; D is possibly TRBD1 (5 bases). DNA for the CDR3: TGTGCCAGCAGTTCAATCCGGGCCAGGGTGGGTGAAAAACTGTTTTTT. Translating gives CASSSIRARVGEKLFF.